A selection of T cell receptor beta chains follows, all from one sample in a study of blood T cell repertoires in COVID-19. The data were produced by immunoSEQ multiplex PCR, yet TCRdb's version contains in-frame clones alone and is incomplete. The repertoire holds about 260,000 clones, about 87% seen once, with 4% in the top ten. Material for sequencing was peripheral blood. The receptors derive from a man between 60 and 75 years old who had recovered from COVID-19. The CDR3 runs from the conserved cysteine through the conserved F or W. The D gene is left open where the match is weak. Not every row has a clone size; where given, it reads once, few, many or a size class.

j_call: TRBJ2-5
d_call: TRBD1
clone_size: -
v_call: TRBV5-1
cdr3_nt: TGCGCCAGCAGCTGGGGACAGGGCTGGGAAGAGACCCAGTACTTC
cdr3_aa: CASSWGQGWEETQYF

j_call: TRBJ2-5
d_call: TRBD2
clone_size: -
v_call: TRBV11-2
cdr3_nt: TGTGCCAGCAGCTTAGTGCTAGCGGGAACTCGGGGGACCCAGTACTTC
cdr3_aa: CASSLVLAGTRGTQYF

j_call: TRBJ2-7
d_call: -
clone_size: -
v_call: TRBV9
cdr3_nt: TGTGCCAGCAGCGTGGGCACAGGGCGAGGCGAGCAGTACTTC
cdr3_aa: CASSVGTGRGEQYF

j_call: TRBJ2-7
d_call: TRBD1
clone_size: -
v_call: TRBV5-8
cdr3_nt: TGTGCCAGCAGCTGGACCACCGGGACAGGGGGCTACGAGCAGTACTTC
cdr3_aa: CASSWTTGTGGYEQYF

j_call: TRBJ1-2
d_call: -
clone_size: -
v_call: TRBV6-5
cdr3_nt: TGTGCCAGCAGTAGACAGATGACTAACTATGGCTACACCTTC
cdr3_aa: CASSRQMTNYGYTF

j_call: TRBJ2-6
d_call: -
clone_size: -
v_call: TRBV19
cdr3_nt: TGTGCCAGTAGTGCGGGACAGAAATCCTCTGGGGCCAACGTCCTGACTTTC
cdr3_aa: CASSAGQKSSGANVLTF

j_call: TRBJ2-5
d_call: TRBD2
clone_size: -
v_call: TRBV6-1
cdr3_nt: TGTGCCAGCAGTGGGGCTAGCGGGGGGTTCGGAAGAGAGACCCAGTACTTC
cdr3_aa: CASSGASGGFGRETQYF

j_call: TRBJ2-3
d_call: -
clone_size: few
v_call: TRBV14
cdr3_nt: TGTGCCAGCAGCCAAGTGTGGGGGGTCGGCCCAGATACGCAGTATTTT
cdr3_aa: CASSQVWGVGPDTQYF

j_call: TRBJ1-1
d_call: TRBD1
clone_size: -
v_call: TRBV7-2
cdr3_nt: TGTGCCAGCAGCTCAGATAACAGGGGGGGAGCTTTCTTT
cdr3_aa: CASSSDNRGGAFF

j_call: TRBJ2-1
d_call: -
clone_size: -
v_call: TRBV5-6
cdr3_nt: TGTGCCAGCAGCTTGGAGCGACAGTCGGGTGAGCAGTTCTTC
cdr3_aa: CASSLERQSGEQFF

j_call: TRBJ1-4
d_call: TRBD1
clone_size: -
v_call: TRBV25-1
cdr3_nt: TGTGCCAGCAGTGAAATGCCGACAGGGGCTGCCGGAAAACTGTTTTTT
cdr3_aa: CASSEMPTGAAGKLFF

j_call: TRBJ1-1
d_call: -
clone_size: few
v_call: TRBV18
cdr3_nt: TGTGCCAGCTCACCGTACAGGATCCTTAGGGACACTGAAGCTTTCTTT
cdr3_aa: CASSPYRILRDTEAFF

j_call: TRBJ2-3
d_call: -
clone_size: -
v_call: TRBV3-1/TRBV3-2
cdr3_nt: TGTGCCAGCAGCCAACTAGTTAGAGATACGCAGTATTTT
cdr3_aa: CASSQLVRDTQYF

j_call: TRBJ2-7
d_call: TRBD2
clone_size: once
v_call: TRBV2
cdr3_nt: TGTGCCAGCAGCGCCAGCGGGGGGGCCTACGAGCAGTACTTC
cdr3_aa: CASSASGGAYEQYF

j_call: TRBJ2-7
d_call: TRBD2
clone_size: -
v_call: TRBV27
cdr3_nt: TGTGCCAGCAGCCTCGGGAGGGTAAACTACGAGCAGTACTTC
cdr3_aa: CASSLGRVNYEQYF

j_call: TRBJ2-6
d_call: -
clone_size: -
v_call: TRBV5-4
cdr3_nt: TGTGCCAGCAGCTTCGCGGGGCCTGCCGCCTCTGGGGCCAACGTCCTGACTTTC
cdr3_aa: CASSFAGPAASGANVLTF

j_call: TRBJ1-5
d_call: TRBD1
clone_size: -
v_call: TRBV18
cdr3_nt: TGTGCCAGCTCACCAGGACAGGCCCCCAATCAGCCCCAGCATTTT
cdr3_aa: CASSPGQAPNQPQHF

j_call: TRBJ1-1
d_call: -
clone_size: -
v_call: TRBV6-2/TRBV6-3
cdr3_nt: TGTGCCAGCAGTTACAGGGGGATGAACACTGAAGCTTTCTTT
cdr3_aa: CASSYRGMNTEAFF

j_call: TRBJ1-1
d_call: TRBD1
clone_size: -
v_call: TRBV9
cdr3_nt: TGTGCCAGCAGCCGGATGGGACAGGGGGCGAACACTGAAGCTTTCTTT
cdr3_aa: CASSRMGQGANTEAFF

j_call: TRBJ1-6
d_call: TRBD1
clone_size: -
v_call: TRBV9
cdr3_nt: TGTGCCAGCAGCGAAACCAGGACAGGGCTTTATTCACCCCTCCACTTT
cdr3_aa: CASSETRTGLYSPLHF

j_call: TRBJ1-1
d_call: -
clone_size: once
v_call: TRBV24-1
cdr3_nt: TGTGCCACCAGTGCTACTAACACTGAAGCTTTCTTT
cdr3_aa: CATSATNTEAFF

j_call: TRBJ2-7
d_call: -
clone_size: -
v_call: TRBV10-3
cdr3_nt: TGTGCCATCGGAGATGGAATCTACGAGCAGTACTTC
cdr3_aa: CAIGDGIYEQYF

j_call: TRBJ2-7
d_call: -
clone_size: -
v_call: TRBV5-1
cdr3_nt: TGCGCCAGCAGCCAGGACAGAGCCTACGAGCAGTACTTC
cdr3_aa: CASSQDRAYEQYF

j_call: TRBJ1-2
d_call: TRBD1
clone_size: -
v_call: TRBV30
cdr3_nt: TGTGCCTGGAGTATAAAGACAGGGGGCGCAGGGTATGGCTACACCTTC
cdr3_aa: CAWSIKTGGAGYGYTF

j_call: TRBJ2-2
d_call: TRBD1
clone_size: -
v_call: TRBV5-4
cdr3_nt: TGTGCCAGCAGCGCGGGACAGGGCCTCGCCGGGGAGCTGTTTTTT
cdr3_aa: CASSAGQGLAGELFF

j_call: TRBJ2-2
d_call: TRBD1
clone_size: -
v_call: TRBV27
cdr3_nt: TGTGCCAGCAGCACCCGAGAGCAAGGGGGCCCCGGGGAGCTGTTTTTT
cdr3_aa: CASSTREQGGPGELFF

j_call: TRBJ1-5
d_call: -
clone_size: -
v_call: TRBV6-5
cdr3_nt: TGTGCCAGCAGTTCCGGCAGCCCGACGGGGCCCCAGCATTTT
cdr3_aa: CASSSGSPTGPQHF

j_call: TRBJ1-2
d_call: -
clone_size: -
v_call: TRBV6-1
cdr3_nt: TGTGCCAGCAGTGAAGCGAATACGTTTCTACTCTATGGCTACACCTTC
cdr3_aa: CASSEANTFLLYGYTF

j_call: TRBJ1-5
d_call: -
clone_size: -
v_call: TRBV6-5
cdr3_nt: TGTGCCAGCAGTAAACAAGACTTTAGCAATCAGCCCCAGCATTTT
cdr3_aa: CASSKQDFSNQPQHF

j_call: TRBJ2-7
d_call: TRBD1
clone_size: -
v_call: TRBV19
cdr3_nt: TGTGCCAGTAGCCCGGGACAGGGGACGGGGAACTACGAGCAGTACTTC
cdr3_aa: CASSPGQGTGNYEQYF

j_call: TRBJ2-7
d_call: -
clone_size: -
v_call: TRBV3-1/TRBV3-2
cdr3_nt: TGTGCCAGCAGCCATCCCAGGAACGAGCAGTACTTC
cdr3_aa: CASSHPRNEQYF

j_call: TRBJ2-7
d_call: -
clone_size: -
v_call: TRBV5-1
cdr3_nt: TGCGCCAGCAGCTTGGACAGACAGCACCCCTACGAGCAGTACTTC
cdr3_aa: CASSLDRQHPYEQYF